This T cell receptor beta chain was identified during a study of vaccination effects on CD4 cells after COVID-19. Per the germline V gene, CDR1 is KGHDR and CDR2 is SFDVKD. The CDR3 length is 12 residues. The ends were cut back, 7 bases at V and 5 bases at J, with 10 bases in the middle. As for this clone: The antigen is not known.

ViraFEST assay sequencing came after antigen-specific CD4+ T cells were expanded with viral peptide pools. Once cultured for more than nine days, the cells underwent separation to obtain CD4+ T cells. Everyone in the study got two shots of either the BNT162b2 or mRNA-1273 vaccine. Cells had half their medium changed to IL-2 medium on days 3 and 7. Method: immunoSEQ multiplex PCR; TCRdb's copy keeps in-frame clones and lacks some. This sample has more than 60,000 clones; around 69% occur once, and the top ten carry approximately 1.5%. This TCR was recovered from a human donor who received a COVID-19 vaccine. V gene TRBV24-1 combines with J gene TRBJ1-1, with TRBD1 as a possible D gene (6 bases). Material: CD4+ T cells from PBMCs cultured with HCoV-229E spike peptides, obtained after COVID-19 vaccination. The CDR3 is CATRGQGTEAFF. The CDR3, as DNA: TGTGCCACCAGGGGGCAGGGGACTGAAGCTTTCTTT.